This T cell receptor beta chain stems from a study of spatial heterogeneity in lung cancer. Study context: Untreated early-stage non-small cell lung cancer patients, approximately 76 in total, were the donors. Any follow-up PBMC samples that were available went on to be sequenced, and the median time to follow-up was roughly 2 years after resection. Broader study findings: Blood carried ubiquitous expanded tumor TCRs more at resection than follow-up.

Time point specified: blood at routine non-recurrence follow-up after resection. No cell sorting; template was whole RNA from tumor, lung tissue or PBMC. This clonotype was counted many times. Its antigen is currently unknown. V lost 5 bases to trimming and J lost 1 base, with 17 bases between them. The CDR3 runs to 16 residues. Germline CDR1 is LNHNV and CDR2 is YYDKDF (reference sequence). A unique molecular identifier was attached to every TCR cDNA molecule. TCRdb re-derived calls from the 5' RACE reads in MiXCR, one entry per CDR3 protein. The sample carries about 120,000 distinct CDR3 sequences, 10% to 15% recorded once.

The sequence was obtained from a male donor with early-stage non-small cell lung cancer. The genes are TRBV15 and TRBJ1-1; tentative D call: TRBD1 (6 bases). This specimen consisted of PBMCs, obtained at follow-up. DNA of the CDR3: TGTGCCACCAGCCCTCGAGCAGGGGCCACGAACACTGAAGCTTTCTTT. Translated, it gives CATSPRAGATNTEAFF.